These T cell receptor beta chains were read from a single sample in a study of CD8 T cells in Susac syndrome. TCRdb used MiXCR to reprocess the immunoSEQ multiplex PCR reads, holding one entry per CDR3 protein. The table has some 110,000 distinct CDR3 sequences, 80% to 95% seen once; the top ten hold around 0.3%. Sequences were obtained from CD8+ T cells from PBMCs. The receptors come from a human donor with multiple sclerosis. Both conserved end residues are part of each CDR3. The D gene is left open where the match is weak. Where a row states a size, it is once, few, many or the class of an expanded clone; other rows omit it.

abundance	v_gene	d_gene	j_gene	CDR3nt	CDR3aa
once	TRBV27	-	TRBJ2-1	TGTGCCAGCAGTTTTCGCGCGGGCCCCGGAGATGAGCAGTTCTTC	CASSFRAGPGDEQFF
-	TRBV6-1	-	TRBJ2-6	TGTGCCAGCAGCCTCTACAGGGACTCTGGGGCCAACGTCCTGACTTTC	CASSLYRDSGANVLTF
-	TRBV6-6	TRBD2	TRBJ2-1	TGTGCCAGCACCTACTGGACTAGCGGGGGGGCCTATGAGCAGTTCTTC	CASTYWTSGGAYEQFF
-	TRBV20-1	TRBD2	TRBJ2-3	TGCAGTGCTAGAGATCCGAAAGGGCGGGGGCCGGGAGGGACGCAGTATTTT	CSARDPKGRGPGGTQYF
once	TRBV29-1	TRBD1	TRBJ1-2	TGCAGCGTTCCCGGGACAGGGGCGGATGGCTACACCTTC	CSVPGTGADGYTF
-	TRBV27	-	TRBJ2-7	TGTGCCAGCAGTCCAACGTCTGGCGAGCAGTACTTC	CASSPTSGEQYF
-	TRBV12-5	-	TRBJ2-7	TGTGCTAGTGTCAGATCAGGGTTCGGCTACGAGCAGTACTTC	CASVRSGFGYEQYF
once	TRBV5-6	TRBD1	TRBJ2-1	TGTGCCAGCAGACGATTGTTAAGGGCGAACAGGGGGCAGTTCTTC	CASRRLLRANRGQFF
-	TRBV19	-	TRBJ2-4	TGTGCCAGCCGGCTTAACAGGGTTGGCAAAAACATTCAGTACTTC	CASRLNRVGKNIQYF
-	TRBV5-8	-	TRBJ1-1	TGTGCCAGCAGCTTTTCGGCGGGGGCAGGAACTGAAGCTTTCTTT	CASSFSAGAGTEAFF
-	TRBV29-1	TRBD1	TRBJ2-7	TGCAGCGTTGCAGCAATCCAGGGACAGGGGGCGAACGAGCAGTACTTC	CSVAAIQGQGANEQYF
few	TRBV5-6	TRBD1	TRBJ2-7	TGTGCCAGCAGCGGACAGGCGACCTACGAGCAGTACTTC	CASSGQATYEQYF
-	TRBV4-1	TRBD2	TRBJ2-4	TGCGCCAGCAGCCAAGATATAGCGGGGGAGGTCAAAAACATTCAGTACTTC	CASSQDIAGEVKNIQYF
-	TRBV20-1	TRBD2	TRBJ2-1	TGCAGTGCTAGATGGACTAGCGGGGGATACAATGAGCAGTTCTTC	CSARWTSGGYNEQFF
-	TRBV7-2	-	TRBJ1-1	TGTGCCAGCATCCCGAGAGGATCGGCAGCTAACACTGAAGCTTTCTTT	CASIPRGSAANTEAFF
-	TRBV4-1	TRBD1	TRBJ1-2	TGCGCCAGCAGCCAACCCCGGACAGGTATTTATGGCTACACCTTC	CASSQPRTGIYGYTF
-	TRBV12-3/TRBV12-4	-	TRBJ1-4	TGTGCCAGCACCTACCGCGCAACTAATGAAAAACTGTTTTTT	CASTYRATNEKLFF
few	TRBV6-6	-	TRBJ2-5	TGTGCCAGCAGTTCCCCACAAGAGACCCAGTACTTC	CASSSPQETQYF
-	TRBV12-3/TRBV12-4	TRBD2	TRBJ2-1	TGTGCCAGCAGCAGACACCTTAGCGGGCGATACAATGAGCAGTTCTTC	CASSRHLSGRYNEQFF
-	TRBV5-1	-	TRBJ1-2	TGCGCCAGCAGCGTGGAGAACCTACAAGATCCGGGCTACACCTTC	CASSVENLQDPGYTF
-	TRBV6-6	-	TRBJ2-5	TGTGCCAGCAGCCAGGACGGGTACCAAGAGACCCAGTACTTC	CASSQDGYQETQYF
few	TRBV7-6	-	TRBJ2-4	TGTGCCAGCGCCCGCGGGGCAGGGGCCAAAAACATTCAGTACTTC	CASARGAGAKNIQYF
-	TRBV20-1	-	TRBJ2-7	TGCAGTGCTAGAGATCTTACGGCCAGTTCCTACGAGCAGTACTTC	CSARDLTASSYEQYF
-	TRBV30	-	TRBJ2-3	TGTGCCTGGGGGGACAGGGAGCGGGGGGGTGCAGATACGCAGTATTTT	CAWGDRERGGADTQYF
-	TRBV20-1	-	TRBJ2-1	TGCAGTGCTAGAGAGGGAGCTCTCTCCTACAATGAGCAGTTCTTC	CSAREGALSYNEQFF
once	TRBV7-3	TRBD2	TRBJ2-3	TGTGCCAGCAGCTTAAACCCAGCGGGGCGAAGCACAGATACGCAGTATTTT	CASSLNPAGRSTDTQYF
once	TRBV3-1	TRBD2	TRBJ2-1	TGTGCCAGCAGCCAAGATCGTCCGGGGAGGGATTCGAATGAGCAGTTCTTC	CASSQDRPGRDSNEQFF
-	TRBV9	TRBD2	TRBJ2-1	TGTGCCAGCAGCGTAGCCCAGCGGGGTATTGATGAGCAGTTCTTC	CASSVAQRGIDEQFF
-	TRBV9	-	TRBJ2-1	TGTGCCAGCAGCGTAGGGGGAGGTGTGGGCAATGAGCAGTTCTTC	CASSVGGGVGNEQFF
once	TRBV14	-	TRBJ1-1	TGTGCCAGCAGCCAATCTTCGGGGACTGAAGCTTTCTTT	CASSQSSGTEAFF
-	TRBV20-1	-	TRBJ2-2	TGCAGTGCTAGAGAGATAGGACCCGAAACGGGGGAGCTGTTTTTT	CSAREIGPETGELFF
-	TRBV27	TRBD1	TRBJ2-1	TGTGCCAGCAGTATACGACAGGGGGGCTACAATGAGCAGTTCTTC	CASSIRQGGYNEQFF
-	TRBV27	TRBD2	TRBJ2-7	TGTGCCAGCAGCCTCCATGGGGGGGGCGAGCAGTACTTC	CASSLHGGGEQYF
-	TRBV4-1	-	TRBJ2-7	TGCGCCAGCAGCCAAGAACCTCGGTGGTACGAGCAGTACTTC	CASSQEPRWYEQYF
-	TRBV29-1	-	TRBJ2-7	TGCAGCGTTGAAGATGGGGCAGGGGCCCTATACGAGCAGTACTTC	CSVEDGAGALYEQYF
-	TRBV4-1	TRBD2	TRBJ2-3	TGCGCCAGCAGCCCCGGACTAGAAGATACGCAGTATTTT	CASSPGLEDTQYF
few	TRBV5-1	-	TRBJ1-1	TGCGCCAGCAGCTTCCGGAGGGGGAACACTGAAGCTTTCTTT	CASSFRRGNTEAFF
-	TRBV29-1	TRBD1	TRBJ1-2	TGCAGCGTTGAAGAGCGGGGACAGGCCCGGAGGTTTGATGGCTACACCTTC	CSVEERGQARRFDGYTF
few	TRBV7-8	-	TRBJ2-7	TGTGCCAGCAGCTTGGGGGGCCGGGAGCAGTACTTC	CASSLGGREQYF
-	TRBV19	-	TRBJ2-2	TGTGCCAGTAGTATTTTAGCGATAACCGGGGAGCTGTTTTTT	CASSILAITGELFF
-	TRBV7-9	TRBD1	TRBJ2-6	TGTGCCAGCAGCCCTAAGGGGGCGGGCGGGGCCAACGTCCTGACTTTC	CASSPKGAGGANVLTF
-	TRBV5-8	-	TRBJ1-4	TGTGCCAGCAGCCCCGGACAGCCAACTAATGAAAAACTGTTTTTT	CASSPGQPTNEKLFF
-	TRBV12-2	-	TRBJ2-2	TGTGCAAGTCGCTTAGTAACTTCAACCCGAACCGCGAACACCGGGGAGCTGTTTTTT	CASRLVTSTRTANTGELFF
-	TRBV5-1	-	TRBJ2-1	TGCGCCAGCAGCTCAATTCGGGACGGTGGGTTTCCTGAGCAGTTCTTC	CASSSIRDGGFPEQFF
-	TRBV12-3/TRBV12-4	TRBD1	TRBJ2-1	TGTGCCAGCAGTTACCGGGACAGGGGTAGGAATGAGCAGTTCTTC	CASSYRDRGRNEQFF